This TCR beta chain was obtained from a study of beta chain features in type 1 diabetes. Study context: Taken together, all samples contributed approximately 110 million examined sorted cells.

Germline values: CDR1 LNHDA, CDR2 SQIVND (reference sequence). Trimming removed 5 bases from V and 8 bases from J, with 11 bases in between. This CDR3 has 12 amino acids. This clone was counted only a few times. The whole isolated RNA underwent reverse transcription, so sequencing captured expressed TCRB transcripts. Generated by immunoSEQ multiplex PCR, the TCRdb table keeps only in-frame clones and is missing some. Of 850,000 to 900,000 clones in the sample, about a sixth were seen once. The specimen was naive CD4+ T cells from blood. The TCR originated in a woman aged 18-35 years in good health. The chain couples TRBV19 to TRBJ2-3; no firm D call. DNA of the CDR3: TGTGCCAGTAGTGAGAATTCTGGTACGCAGTATTTT. Translating it yields CASSENSGTQYF.